This T cell receptor (beta chain) appears in the sequencing data of a study of blood T cell repertoires in COVID-19. Authors' processing steps: The assay estimated nucleated cells by amplifying reference gene primers. Libraries were prepared by immunoSEQ multiplex PCR; TCRdb keeps only in-frame clonotypes and omits some of them. The V and J calls and clone size are taken from that table; D and trimming were inferred from the DNA. The table includes 110,000 to 150,000 clones, 78% detected once. The CDR3 spans 16 residues. The junction had 8 bases not matched to a gene; V was cut back by 3 bases and J by 11 bases. Germline assignment: CDR1 KGHDR and CDR2 SFDVKD.

Source material: peripheral blood. The sequence came from a woman aged 60 to 75 with acute or convalescent COVID-19. This chain joins TRBV24-1 and TRBJ2-1; the match to TRBD2 covers 14 bases. This CDR3 reads CATSDALTSGRGKQFF. In DNA form, the CDR3 reads TGTGCCACCAGTGATGCACTGACTAGCGGGAGGGGAAAGCAGTTCTTC.